The entry below describes one T cell receptor beta chain. V was clipped by 4 bases and J by 5 bases; unmatched bases: 5. The CDR3 runs to 14 residues. Germline values: CDR1 SGHRS, CDR2 YFSETQ. This record belongs to a study of spatial heterogeneity in lung cancer. Sample time point: sample taken at primary tumor resection. No cells were sorted before sequencing. The whole RNA sequenced was extracted from tumor, nontumor lung or frozen PBMC. One entry per CDR3 protein, called by TCRdb with MiXCR from the 5' RACE reads. This sample carries around 41,000 distinct CDR3 sequences, about 6.7% of them seen once, and the ten largest clones take 35% to 55%.

This receptor was identified in a female donor with early-stage non-small cell lung cancer. The sample consisted of PBMCs, taken at surgery. The V and J genes are TRBV5-1 and TRBJ2-3, with TRBD2 identical over 9 bases. CDR3 in DNA: TGCGCCAGCAGCGAAGCGGGGGGCAGAGATACGCAGTATTTT. Translation: CASSEAGGRDTQYF.